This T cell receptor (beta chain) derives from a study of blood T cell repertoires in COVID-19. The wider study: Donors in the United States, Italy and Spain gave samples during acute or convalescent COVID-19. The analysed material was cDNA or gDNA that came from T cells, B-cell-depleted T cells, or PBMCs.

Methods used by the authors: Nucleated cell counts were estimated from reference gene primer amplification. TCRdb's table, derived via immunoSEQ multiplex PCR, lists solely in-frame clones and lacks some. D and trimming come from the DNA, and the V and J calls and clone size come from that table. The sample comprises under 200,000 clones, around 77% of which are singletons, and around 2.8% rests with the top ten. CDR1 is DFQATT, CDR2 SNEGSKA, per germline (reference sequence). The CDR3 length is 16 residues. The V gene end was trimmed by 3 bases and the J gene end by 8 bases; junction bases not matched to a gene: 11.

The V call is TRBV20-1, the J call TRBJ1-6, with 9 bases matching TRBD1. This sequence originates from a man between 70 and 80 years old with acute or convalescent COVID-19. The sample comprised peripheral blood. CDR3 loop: CSASRGTGQTHSPLHF. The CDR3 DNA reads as TGCAGTGCTAGTAGAGGGACAGGGCAGACGCATTCACCCCTCCACTTT.